This T cell receptor (beta chain) comes out of a study of blood T cells in healthy people across ages. Findings and limits, study-wide: Measured against age, TCR beta diversity per million T cells decreased in a roughly linear manner.

Details on this clonotype: Its target is not known.

With a J-beta primer mix and a sample-barcoded 5' primer, a second PCR ran 7 to 11 cycles. One entry per CDR3 protein results from TCRdb running MiXCR on the 5' RACE reads. The sample includes 1,800,000 or so distinct CDR3 sequences, around 40% of them seen just once. Each individual donor underwent a draw of roughly 10 milliliters of peripheral blood. In each sample, at least 6.5 million PBMCs were isolated. Source material: blood. This TCR was recovered from a human donor in good health.

The CDR3 spells CASSLKFAGLADTQYF. CDR3 nucleotide sequence: TGTGCCAGCAGTTTAAAATTCGCGGGGTTAGCAGATACGCAGTATTTT. The chain recombines TRBV28 with TRBJ2-3; D may be TRBD2 (6 bases). Looked up from germline, CDR1 is MDHEN and CDR2 is SYDVKM. The V end was cut by 2 bases, the J end by 4 bases, with 16 bases between. The CDR3 contains 16 residues. The entire variable domain, with the rest obtained from reference TRBV28 and TRBJ2-3, is as follows: DVKVTQSSRYLVKRTGEKVFLECVQDMDHENMFWYRQDPGLGLRLIYFSYDVKMKEKGDIPEGYSVSREKKERFSLILESASTNQTSMYLCASSLKFAGLADTQYFGPGTRLTVL.